This T cell receptor (beta chain) was profiled in a study of cytomegalovirus exposure and HLA in healthy donors. Across the whole study: A later analysis reported the approximately 120 validation repertoires used the same platform as the 666 first-cohort repertoires.

Study-wide results and caveats: In vitro experiments confirmed that three CMV-associated chains were specific for CMV antigens. Generally TCR sequences proved uncommon, though certain public TCRs appeared in numerous donors.

Note on this clone: Antigen: not known.

Produced via immunoSEQ multiplex PCR; TCRdb's table is partial and in-frame only. The sample records roughly 120,000 clones, around nine tenths being singletons. Germline assignment: CDR1 SGHVS and CDR2 FQNEAQ. This CDR3 has 14 amino acids. V lost 4 bases and J 0 bases, leaving 9 bases between the germline ends. The sample comprised PBMCs. The TCR originated in a young woman in good health and CMV-seronegative. This chain uses TRBV7-8 with TRBJ1-2; no reliable D call. CDR3 loop: CASSSGYTNYGYTF. The CDR3 bases are TGTGCCAGCAGCTCCGGGTATACTAACTATGGCTACACCTTC.